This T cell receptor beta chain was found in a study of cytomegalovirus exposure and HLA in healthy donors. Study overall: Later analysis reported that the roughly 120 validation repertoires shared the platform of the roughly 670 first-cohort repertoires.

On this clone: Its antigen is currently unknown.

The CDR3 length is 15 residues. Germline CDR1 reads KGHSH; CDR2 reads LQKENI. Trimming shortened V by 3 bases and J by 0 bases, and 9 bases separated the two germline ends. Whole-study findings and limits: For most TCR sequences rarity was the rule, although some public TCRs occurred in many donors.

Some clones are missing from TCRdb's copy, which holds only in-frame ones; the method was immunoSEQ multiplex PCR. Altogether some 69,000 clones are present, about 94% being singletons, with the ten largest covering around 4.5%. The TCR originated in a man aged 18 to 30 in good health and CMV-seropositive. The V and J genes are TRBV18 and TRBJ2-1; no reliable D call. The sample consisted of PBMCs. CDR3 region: CASSPARSSYNEQFF. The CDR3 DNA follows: TGTGCCAGCTCACCGGCAAGGAGCTCCTACAATGAGCAGTTCTTC.